The clone carrying this T cell receptor (beta chain) was picked up many times. What it binds is not known. TCRdb reprocessed the 5' RACE reads via MiXCR and lists one record per CDR3 protein. The repertoire has hundreds of thousands of distinct CDR3 sequences, around 12% of them found once; the top ten carry 3.2%. The CDR3 covers 14 residues. The germline V gene has CDR1 SGHDT and CDR2 YYEEEE. The V and J ends lost 4 bases and 5 bases respectively, with 15 bases between them. This entry belongs to a study of T cells after yellow fever vaccination. As for the study in general: Preparation used SMART-Seq v4 Ultra Low Input for the low-cell-number fractions.

The study's findings and limits: Subsequent booster samples again held most clones from primary vaccination (under 98% CD4, about 90% CD8).

This receptor was obtained from a man between 18 and 29 years old who received the YFV17D yellow fever vaccine. Sequenced material: CD4+ T cells sorted from PBMCs, taken 15 days after the yellow fever booster vaccination. The chain is built from TRBV5-6 and TRBJ2-5; D is undetermined. The CDR3 spells CASSPPGVRETQYF. In nucleotides, the CDR3 is TGTGCCAGCAGCCCCCCAGGTGTCCGGGAGACCCAGTACTTC.